This T cell receptor (beta chain) was sequenced for a study of T cells expressing NK-cell markers. Study-wide context: Researchers got TCR beta repertoires out of sorted CD3+CD56+NKG2C+, CD3+CD56+NKG2C- and CD3+CD56-NKG2C+ T cells. Seven of the eight sequenced donors were HCMV-seropositive; one was seronegative.

Notes on this clonotype: Its antigen is as yet unknown.

TCRdb re-called the 5' RACE reads and shows each CDR3 protein once, DNA omitted. There are roughly 390,000 distinct CDR3 sequences in the sample, with around 10% held by the top ten. This CDR3 spans 15 amino acids. CDR1 MNHEY and CDR2 SVGEGT come from the germline V gene. The study's findings and limits: CD8+ T cells in 5 or 6 donors included dominant NKG2C+ clonotypes at roughly 1.0-8%. Similarly, these clonotypes led the CD3+CD56-NKG2C+ fraction as well in a few donors.

This sequence originates from a woman aged 50 to 60 in good health. Sequenced: blood T cells: a sorted CD56 or NKG2C T cell subset, CD4+ or CD8+ T cells, or bulk PBMC T cells (not recorded which). The gene calls are TRBV6-2 or TRBV6-3 and TRBJ1-2. This chain's CDR3 is CASIHNRAGDYGYTF.